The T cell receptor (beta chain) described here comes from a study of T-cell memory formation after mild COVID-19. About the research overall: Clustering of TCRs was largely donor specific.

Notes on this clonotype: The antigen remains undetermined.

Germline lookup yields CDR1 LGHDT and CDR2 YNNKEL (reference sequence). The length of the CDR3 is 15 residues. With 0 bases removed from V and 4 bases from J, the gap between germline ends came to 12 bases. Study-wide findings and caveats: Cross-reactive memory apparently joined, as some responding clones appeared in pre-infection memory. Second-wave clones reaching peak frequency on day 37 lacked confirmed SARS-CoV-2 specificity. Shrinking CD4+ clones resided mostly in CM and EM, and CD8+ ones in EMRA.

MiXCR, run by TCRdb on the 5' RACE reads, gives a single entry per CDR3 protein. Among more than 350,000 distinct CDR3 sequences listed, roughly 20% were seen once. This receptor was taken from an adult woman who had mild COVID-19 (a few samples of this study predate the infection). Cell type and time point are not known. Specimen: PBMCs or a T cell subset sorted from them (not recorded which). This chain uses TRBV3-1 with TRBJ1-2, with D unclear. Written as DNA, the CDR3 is TGTGCCAGCAGCCAAGAGTCCAATAGAGGCTATGGCTACACCTTC. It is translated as CASSQESNRGYGYTF.